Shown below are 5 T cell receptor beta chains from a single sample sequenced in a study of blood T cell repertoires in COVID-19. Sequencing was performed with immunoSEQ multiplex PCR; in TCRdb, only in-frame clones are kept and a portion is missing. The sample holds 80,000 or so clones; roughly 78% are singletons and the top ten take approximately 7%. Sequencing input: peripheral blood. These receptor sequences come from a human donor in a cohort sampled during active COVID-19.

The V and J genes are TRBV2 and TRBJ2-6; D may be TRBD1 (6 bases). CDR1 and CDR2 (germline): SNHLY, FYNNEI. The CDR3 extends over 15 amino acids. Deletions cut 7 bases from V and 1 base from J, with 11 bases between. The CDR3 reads CASTQQGSGANVLTF. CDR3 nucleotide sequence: TGTGCCAGCACACAACAGGGTTCTGGGGCCAACGTCCTGACTTTC.

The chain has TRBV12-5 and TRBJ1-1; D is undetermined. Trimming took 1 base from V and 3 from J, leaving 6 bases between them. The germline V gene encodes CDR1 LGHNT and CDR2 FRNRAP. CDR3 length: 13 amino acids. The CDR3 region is CASGLGPDTEAFF. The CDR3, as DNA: TGTGCTAGTGGTTTGGGGCCCGACACTGAAGCTTTCTTT.

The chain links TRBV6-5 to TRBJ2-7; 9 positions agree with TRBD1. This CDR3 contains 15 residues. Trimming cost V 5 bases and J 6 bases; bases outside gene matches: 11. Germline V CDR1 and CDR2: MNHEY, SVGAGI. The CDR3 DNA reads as TGTGCCAGCAGTCCGCAGACAGGGGGAATCCCCGAGCAGTACTTC. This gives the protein CASSPQTGGIPEQYF.

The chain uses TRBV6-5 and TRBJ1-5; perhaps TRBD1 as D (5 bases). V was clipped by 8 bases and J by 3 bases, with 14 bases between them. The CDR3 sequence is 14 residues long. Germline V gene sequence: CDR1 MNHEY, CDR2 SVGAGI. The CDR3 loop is CASSTQGYNQPQHF. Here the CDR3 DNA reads TGTGCCAGCTCGACTCAGGGTTACAATCAGCCCCAGCATTTT.

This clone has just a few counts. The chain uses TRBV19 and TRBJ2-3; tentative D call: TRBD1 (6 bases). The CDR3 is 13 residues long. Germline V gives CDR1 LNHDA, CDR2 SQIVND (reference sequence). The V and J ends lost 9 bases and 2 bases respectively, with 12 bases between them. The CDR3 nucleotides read TGTGCCAGCCGGGACACTTACACAGATACGCAGTATTTT. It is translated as CASRDTYTDTQYF.